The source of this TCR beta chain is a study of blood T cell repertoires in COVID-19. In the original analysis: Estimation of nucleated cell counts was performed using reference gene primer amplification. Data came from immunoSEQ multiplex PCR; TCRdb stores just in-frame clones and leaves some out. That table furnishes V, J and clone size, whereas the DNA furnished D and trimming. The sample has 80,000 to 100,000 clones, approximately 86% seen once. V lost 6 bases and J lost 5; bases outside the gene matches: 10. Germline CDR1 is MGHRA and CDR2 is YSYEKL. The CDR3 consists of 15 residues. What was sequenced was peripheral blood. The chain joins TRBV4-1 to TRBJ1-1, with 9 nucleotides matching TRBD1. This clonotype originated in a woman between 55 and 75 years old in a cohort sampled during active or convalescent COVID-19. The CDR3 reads CASRPLGTGRTEAFF. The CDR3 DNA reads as TGCGCCAGCAGGCCTTTAGGGACAGGGAGAACTGAAGCTTTCTTT.